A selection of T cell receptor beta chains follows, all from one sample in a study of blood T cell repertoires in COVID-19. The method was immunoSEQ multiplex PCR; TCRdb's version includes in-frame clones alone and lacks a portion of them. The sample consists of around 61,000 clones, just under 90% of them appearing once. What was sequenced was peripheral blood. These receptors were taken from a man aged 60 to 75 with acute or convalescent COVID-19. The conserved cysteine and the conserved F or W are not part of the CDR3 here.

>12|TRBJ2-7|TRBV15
ATSRDTQVYEQY
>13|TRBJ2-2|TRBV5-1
ASSFWSVSTGELF
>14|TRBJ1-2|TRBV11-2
ASSLGAGGENYGYT
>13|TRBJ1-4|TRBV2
ASSGTGEANEKLF
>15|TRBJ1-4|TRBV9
ASSVGDRGGTNEKLF
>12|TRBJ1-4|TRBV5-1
ASSSGQGEEKLF
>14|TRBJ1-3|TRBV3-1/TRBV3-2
ASSQGPGMIGNTIY
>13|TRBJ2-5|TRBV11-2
ASSSDEREWKTQY
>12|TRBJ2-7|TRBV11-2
ASKRGGGVYEQY
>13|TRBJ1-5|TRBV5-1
ASSSTGGYSQPQH
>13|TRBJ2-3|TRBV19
ATVAGGLLTDTQY
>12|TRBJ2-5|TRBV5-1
ASSLEASTEAQY
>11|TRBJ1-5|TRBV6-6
ASTDRVTQPQH
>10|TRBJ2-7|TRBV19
ASRRGFYEQY
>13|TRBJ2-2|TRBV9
ASSVAGGGTGELF
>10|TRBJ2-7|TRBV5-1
ASSPSSGKQY
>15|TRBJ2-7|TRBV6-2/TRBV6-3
ASSYSLRGSYSYEQY
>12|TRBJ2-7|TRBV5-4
ASKSGGAIDEQY
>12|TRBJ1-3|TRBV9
ASRRGGSGNTIY
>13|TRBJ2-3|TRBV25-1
ASSEPRAGPDTQY
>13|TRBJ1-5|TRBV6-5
ASTDGQGDNQPQH
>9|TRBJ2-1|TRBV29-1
SVDGGRGQF
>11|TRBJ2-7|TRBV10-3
AISEGQNYEQY
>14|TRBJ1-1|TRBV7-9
ASSPGQGSGNTEAF
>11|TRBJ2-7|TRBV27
ASSKDRVREQY
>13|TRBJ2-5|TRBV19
ASRARQTGQETQY
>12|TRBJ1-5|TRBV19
ASTKEGRLHPQH
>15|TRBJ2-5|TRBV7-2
ASSLAQGGGTMKTQY
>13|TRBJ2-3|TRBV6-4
ASSDEAGAGDTQY
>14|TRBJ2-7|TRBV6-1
ASSEPSGTGSAGQY
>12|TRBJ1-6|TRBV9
ASSAGGFDSPLH
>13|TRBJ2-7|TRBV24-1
ATLRAGQGSSEQY